This T cell receptor beta chain was recovered during a study of response to subunit inactivated influenza vaccine (dated by TCRdb to 2016 to 2019). In terms of the full investigation: To follow how T cells responded to a trivalent subunit inactivated influenza vaccine, the researchers relied on deep quantitative profiling of the T cell receptor repertoire. The study at large found these results: The authors suggested that each seasonal influenza vaccination may recruit only a limited number of new T cells.

Trimming takes 5 bases off V and 5 bases off J; junction bases not matched to a gene: 7. According to the germline V gene, CDR1 reads SQVTM and CDR2 reads ANQGSEA. From the cysteine through the phenylalanine, the CDR3 covers 14 amino acids. Just the 42-base CDR3 DNA is kept, in frame starting at base 1. Libraries were prepared through RT-PCR. Sequencer: Illumina HiSeq 2500. The raw public data were reprocessed by TCRdb itself: fastp quality trimming at Q25, MiXCR clonotype calling, in-frame beta chains only. Entries are consolidated by CDR3 protein sequence, retaining the most common genes and DNA. For this sample there are approximately 500,000 distinct CDR3 sequences; 10% to 15% appear just once. The ten largest clones capture about an eighth of the sample. This clonotype is assessed as medium-sized (0.01 to 0.1%). The clone's antigen remains unknown. Per-nucleotide qualities are absent, and no much larger clonotype sits a single base away.

In light of the paper, this sample's time point label describes: approximately 45 days after influenza vaccine administration. The source of this sequence is a man aged 45 to 65 who received an inactivated influenza vaccine. Donor details come from another sample of the same person, matched by shared clones. The V and J segments used are TRBV29-1 and TRBJ2-1; TRBD1 lines up with 9 middle nucleotides. The sample consisted of PBMCs from blood, taken roughly 47 days after vaccination. The CDR3 is CSVRDRGWDNEQFF. The DNA sequence follows: TGCAGCGTTCGTGACAGGGGGTGGGACAATGAGCAGTTCTTC.